The subject of this entry is one T cell receptor (beta chain). The entry originates in a study of glioma-infiltrating T cells after dendritic cell vaccination. Germline CDR1 reads SGHNT; CDR2 reads YYREEE (reference sequence). There are 11 residues in the CDR3. Deletions cut 5 bases from V and 4 bases from J, with 6 bases between. The assay was immunoSEQ multiplex PCR, and TCRdb's table has in-frame clones only and misses some. The sample holds 80,000 to 100,000 clones, 79% seen once. The chain is built from TRBV5-4 and TRBJ1-1; D unclear. The starting material was blood, obtained before dendritic cell vaccination. This clonotype originated in a human donor with glioblastoma. The CDR3 reads CASREGTEAFF. CDR3 nucleotide sequence: TGTGCCAGCAGGGAGGGCACTGAAGCTTTCTTT.